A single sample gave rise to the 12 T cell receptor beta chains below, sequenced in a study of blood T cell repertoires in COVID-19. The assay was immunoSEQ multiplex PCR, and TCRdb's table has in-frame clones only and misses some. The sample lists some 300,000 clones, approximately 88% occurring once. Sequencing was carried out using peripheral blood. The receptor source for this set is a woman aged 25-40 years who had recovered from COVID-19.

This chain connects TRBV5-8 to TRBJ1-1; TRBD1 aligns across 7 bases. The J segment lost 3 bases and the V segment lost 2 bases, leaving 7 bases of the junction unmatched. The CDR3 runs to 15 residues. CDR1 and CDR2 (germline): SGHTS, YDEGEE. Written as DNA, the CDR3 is TGTGCCAGCAGCTTAGGAGGGGGCGCGGACACTGAAGCTTTCTTT. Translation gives CASSLGGGADTEAFF. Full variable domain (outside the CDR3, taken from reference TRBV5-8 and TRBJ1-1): EAGVTQSPTHLIKTRGQQATLRCSPISGHTSVYWYQQALGLGLQFLLWYDEGEERNRGNFPPRFSGRQFPNYSSELNVNALELEDSALYLCASSLGGGADTEAFFGQGTRLTVV.

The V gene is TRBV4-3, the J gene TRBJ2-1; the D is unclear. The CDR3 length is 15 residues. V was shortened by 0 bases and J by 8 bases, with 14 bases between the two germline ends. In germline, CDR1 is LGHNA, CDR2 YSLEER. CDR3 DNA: TGCGCCAGCAGCCAAGAAATCCGAGGATTCGATGAGCAGTTCTTC. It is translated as CASSQEIRGFDEQFF.

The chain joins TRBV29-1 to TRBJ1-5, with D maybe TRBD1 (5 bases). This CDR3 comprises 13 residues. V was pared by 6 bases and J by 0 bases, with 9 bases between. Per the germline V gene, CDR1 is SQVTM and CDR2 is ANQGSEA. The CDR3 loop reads CSVAGNSNQPQHF. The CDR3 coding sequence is TGCAGCGTGGCAGGGAATAGCAATCAGCCCCAGCATTTT.

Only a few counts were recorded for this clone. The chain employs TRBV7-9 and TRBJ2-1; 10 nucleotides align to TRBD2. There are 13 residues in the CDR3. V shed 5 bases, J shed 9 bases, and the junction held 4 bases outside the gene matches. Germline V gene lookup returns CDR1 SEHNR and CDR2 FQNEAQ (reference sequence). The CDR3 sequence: CASSAQRGGEQFF. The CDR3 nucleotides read TGTGCCAGCAGCGCCCAGCGGGGGGGTGAGCAGTTCTTC. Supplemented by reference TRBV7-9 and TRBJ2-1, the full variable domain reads DTGVSQNPRHKITKRGQNVTFRCDPISEHNRLYWYRQTLGQGPEFLTYFQNEAQLEKSRLLSDRFSAERPKGSFSTLEIQRTEQGDSAMYLCASSAQRGGEQFFGPGTRLTVL.

CDR3 DNA: TGTGCCAGCAGTGATTGGGGAGGGAGCGCCTATGGCTACACCTTC. This translates into CASSDWGGSAYGYTF. The chain combines TRBV6-1 with TRBJ1-2; D remains unclear. The V end was cut by 3 bases, the J end by 4 bases, with 15 bases between. From germline, CDR1 is MNHNS and CDR2 SASEGT. The CDR3 extends over 15 amino acids.

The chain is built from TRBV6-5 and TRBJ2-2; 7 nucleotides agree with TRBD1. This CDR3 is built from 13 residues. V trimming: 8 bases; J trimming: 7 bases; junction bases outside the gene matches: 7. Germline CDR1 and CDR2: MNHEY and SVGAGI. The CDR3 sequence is CASDRAESGELFF. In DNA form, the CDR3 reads TGTGCCAGCGACAGGGCAGAAAGCGGGGAGCTGTTTTTT.

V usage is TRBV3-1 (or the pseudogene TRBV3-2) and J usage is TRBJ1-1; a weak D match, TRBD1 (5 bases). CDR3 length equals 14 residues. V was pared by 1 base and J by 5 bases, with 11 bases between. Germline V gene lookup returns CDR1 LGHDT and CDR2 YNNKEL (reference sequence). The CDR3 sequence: CASSQVGLETEAFF. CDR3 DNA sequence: TGTGCCAGCAGCCAAGTGGGGCTGGAAACTGAAGCTTTCTTT.

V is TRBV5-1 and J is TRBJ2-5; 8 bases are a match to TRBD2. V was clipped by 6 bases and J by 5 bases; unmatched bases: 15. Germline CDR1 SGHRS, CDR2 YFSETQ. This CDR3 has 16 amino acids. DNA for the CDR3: TGCGCCAGCAACCCCCAGGTAGCGGGGTTAAGTGAGACCCAGTACTTC. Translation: CASNPQVAGLSETQYF.

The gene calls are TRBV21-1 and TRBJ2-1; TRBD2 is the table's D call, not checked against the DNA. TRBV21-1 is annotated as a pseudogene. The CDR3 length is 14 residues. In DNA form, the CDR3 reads TGTGCCAGCAGTAACCCCGGGACTGTAAATGAGCAGTTCTTC. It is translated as CASSNPGTVNEQFF.

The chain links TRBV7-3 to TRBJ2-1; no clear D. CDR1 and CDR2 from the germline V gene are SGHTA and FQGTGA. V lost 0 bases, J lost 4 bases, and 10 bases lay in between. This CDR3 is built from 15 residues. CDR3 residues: CASSLTSGRYNEQFF. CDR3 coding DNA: TGTGCCAGCAGCTTAACCTCAGGCAGATACAATGAGCAGTTCTTC.

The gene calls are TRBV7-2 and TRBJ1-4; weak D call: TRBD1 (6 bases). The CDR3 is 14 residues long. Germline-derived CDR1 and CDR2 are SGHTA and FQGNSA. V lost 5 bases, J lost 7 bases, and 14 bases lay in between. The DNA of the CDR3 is TGTGCCAGCAGCCCTCCAGGGGCAAGTGAAAAACTGTTTTTT. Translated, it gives CASSPPGASEKLFF.

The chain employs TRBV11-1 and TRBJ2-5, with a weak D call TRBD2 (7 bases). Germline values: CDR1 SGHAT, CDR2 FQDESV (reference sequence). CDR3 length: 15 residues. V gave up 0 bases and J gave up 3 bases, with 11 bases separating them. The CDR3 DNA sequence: TGTGCCAGCAGCTTAGCGGCGGGGGCCGAAGAGACCCAGTACTTC. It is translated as CASSLAAGAEETQYF.